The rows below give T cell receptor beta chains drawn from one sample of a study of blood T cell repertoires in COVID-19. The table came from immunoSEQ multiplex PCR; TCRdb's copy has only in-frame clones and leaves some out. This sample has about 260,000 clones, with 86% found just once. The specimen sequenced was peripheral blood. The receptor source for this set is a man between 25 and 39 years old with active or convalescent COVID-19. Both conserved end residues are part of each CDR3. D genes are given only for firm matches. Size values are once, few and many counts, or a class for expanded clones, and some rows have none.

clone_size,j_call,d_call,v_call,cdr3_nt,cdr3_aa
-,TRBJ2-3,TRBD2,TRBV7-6,TGTGCCAGCAGCGAAGGGGCGGGGGGAGATACGCAGTATTTT,CASSEGAGGDTQYF
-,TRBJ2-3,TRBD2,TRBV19,TGTGCCAGTAGTCCCCAGCGGGGAAGCACAGATACGCAGTATTTT,CASSPQRGSTDTQYF
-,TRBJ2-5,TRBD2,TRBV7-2,TGTGCCAGCAGCTTAGCGTTTAGCGGGGGCTACCAAGAGACCCAGTACTTC,CASSLAFSGGYQETQYF
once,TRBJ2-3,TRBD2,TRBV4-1,TGCGCCAGCAGCCAAGTTCCTAGCGGGGGGACACGAGATACGCAGTATTTT,CASSQVPSGGTRDTQYF
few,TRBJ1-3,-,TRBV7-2,TGTGCCAGCAGCTTAGCGGGGGCGGTTTACTCTGGAAACACCATATATTTT,CASSLAGAVYSGNTIYF
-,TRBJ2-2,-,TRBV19,TGTGCCAGTAGACTAGCGAACACCGGGGAGCTGTTTTTT,CASRLANTGELFF
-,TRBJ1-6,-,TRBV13,TGTGCCAGCAGCTCTAGCCTCCGACAATTTTCGCCCCTCCACTTT,CASSSSLRQFSPLHF
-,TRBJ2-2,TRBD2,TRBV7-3,TGTGCCAGCAGCTTATTAGCGGGGGGGCCCACCGGGGAGCTGTTTTTT,CASSLLAGGPTGELFF
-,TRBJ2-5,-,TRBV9,TGTGCCAGCAGCGTAGCGGGGGACCCAAGAGAGACCCAGTACTTC,CASSVAGDPRETQYF
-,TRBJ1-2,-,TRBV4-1,TGCGCCAGCAGCCAAGAGCTTAGTGCCAAGGGCTACACCTTC,CASSQELSAKGYTF
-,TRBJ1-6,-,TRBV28,TGTGCCAGCAGGTCGTCGGGGAACGATTCACCCCTCCACTTT,CASRSSGNDSPLHF
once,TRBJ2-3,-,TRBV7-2,TGTGCCAGCAGAAAGGGGACTTATGTTAACACAGATACGCAGTATTTT,CASRKGTYVNTDTQYF
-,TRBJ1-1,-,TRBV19,TGTGCCAGTAGTATCACAGAGAACACTGAAGCTTTCTTT,CASSITENTEAFF
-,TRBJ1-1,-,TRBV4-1,TGCGCCAGCAGCCAGGGCCCCGAAGCTTTCTTT,CASSQGPEAFF
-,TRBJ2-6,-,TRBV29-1,TGCAGCGTTGAAAAAATAGGGGGCTCTGGGGCCAACGTCCTGACTTTC,CSVEKIGGSGANVLTF
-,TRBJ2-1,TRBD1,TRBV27,TGTGCCAGCAATCCGGGACAGGGGGTCAATGAGCAGTTCTTC,CASNPGQGVNEQFF
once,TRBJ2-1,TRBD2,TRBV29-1,TGCAGCGTCGCCGCGCGGGGGGTCTACAATGAGCAGTTCTTC,CSVAARGVYNEQFF
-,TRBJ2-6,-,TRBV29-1,TGCAGCGTACAAGAGGACAGCGCGGCCAACGTCCTGACTTTC,CSVQEDSAANVLTF
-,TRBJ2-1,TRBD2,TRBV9,TGTGCCAGCAGCGTAGGACTAGCGGGGAGCTCCTACAATGAGCAGTTCTTC,CASSVGLAGSSYNEQFF
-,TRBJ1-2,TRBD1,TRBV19,TGTGCCAGTAGTTCAGGACAGGGGTTACGAGCTAACTATGGCTACACCTTC,CASSSGQGLRANYGYTF
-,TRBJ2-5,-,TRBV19,TGTGCCAGTAGTATTGGCGCCACCACAGAAGTTGGGGAGACCCAGTACTTC,CASSIGATTEVGETQYF
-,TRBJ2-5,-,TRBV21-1,TGTGTCCACCTTAATGGGCGCCAGACCCAGTACTTC,CVHLNGRQTQYF
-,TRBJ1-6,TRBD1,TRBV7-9,TGTGCCAGCAGCTTGCAGGGGGCAGGGTCACCCCTCCACTTT,CASSLQGAGSPLHF
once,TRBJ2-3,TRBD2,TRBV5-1,TGCGCCAGCAGCTTGGTACCTAGCGGGGTAACAGATACGCAGTATTTT,CASSLVPSGVTDTQYF
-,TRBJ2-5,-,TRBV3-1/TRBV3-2,TGTGCCAGCAGCCAACACCCGGGGGGCGGAGAGACCCAGTACTTC,CASSQHPGGGETQYF
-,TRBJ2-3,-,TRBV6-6,TGTGCCACCAAAAGAGGGGGGGCCCCAGATACGCAGTATTTT,CATKRGGAPDTQYF
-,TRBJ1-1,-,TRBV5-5,TGTGCCAGCAGACCTCAACTGGTCCGTTCTAACACTGAAGCTTTCTTT,CASRPQLVRSNTEAFF
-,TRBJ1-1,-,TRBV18,TGTGCCAGCTCACGATCAGGGGTCGGCGCTGAAGCTTTCTTT,CASSRSGVGAEAFF
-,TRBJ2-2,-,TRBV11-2,TGTGCCAGCAGCCGGAAGCCGGACAGGAACACCGGGGAGCTGTTTTTT,CASSRKPDRNTGELFF
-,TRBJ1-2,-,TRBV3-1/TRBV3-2,TGTGCCAGCAGCACTACCGGGACAAGCCTAAACTATGGCTACACCTTC,CASSTTGTSLNYGYTF
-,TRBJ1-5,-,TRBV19,TGTGCCAGTGCCCTGACAGGAAGCAATCAGCCCCAGCATTTT,CASALTGSNQPQHF
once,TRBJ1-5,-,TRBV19,TGTGCCAGTAGCCGACGGGAGATCAATCAGCCCCAGCATTTT,CASSRREINQPQHF
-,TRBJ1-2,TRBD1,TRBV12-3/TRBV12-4,TGTGCCAGCAGGACAGGGAATCTTGGCTACACCTTC,CASRTGNLGYTF
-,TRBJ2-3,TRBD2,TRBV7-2,TGTGCCAGCAGCGTAGCGGGGCTAAGCACAGATACGCAGTATTTT,CASSVAGLSTDTQYF
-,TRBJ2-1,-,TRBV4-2,TGTGCCAGCAGCCAAGATGGCGGCCGGAGTGAGCAGTTCTTC,CASSQDGGRSEQFF
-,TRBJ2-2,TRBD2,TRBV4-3,TGCGCCAGCAGCCAAGGGTTCTTTCTAGCGGGGGGCCCGAACACCGGGGAGCTGTTTTTT,CASSQGFFLAGGPNTGELFF
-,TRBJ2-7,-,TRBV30,TGTGCCTGGAGTAGCATCTACGAGCAGTACTTC,CAWSSIYEQYF
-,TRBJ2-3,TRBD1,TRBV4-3,TGCGCCAGCAGCCAAGATTTGGCAGGGGGCGAAGCCGGCCGGGGCACAGATACGCAGTATTTT,CASSQDLAGGEAGRGTDTQYF
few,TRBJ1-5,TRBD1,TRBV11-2,TGTGCCAGCAGCGGACAGGGCTATAGCAATCAGCCCCAGCATTTT,CASSGQGYSNQPQHF
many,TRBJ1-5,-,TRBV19,TGTGCCAGTAGTATAGAAGGCAGGGTCGAGCAGCCCCAGCATTTT,CASSIEGRVEQPQHF